This T cell receptor beta chain was captured by sequencing in a study of blood T cell repertoires in COVID-19. Germline CDR1 reads MNHEY; CDR2 reads SVGAGI. The V gene end was trimmed by 6 bases and the J gene end by 4 bases; junction bases not matched to a gene: 4. The CDR3 consists of 13 residues. TCRdb keeps only in-frame clones here, not all; method: immunoSEQ multiplex PCR. This sample has 200,000 to 300,000 clones, with more than 75% found just once. Sequencing used PBMCs or T cells enriched from blood (not recorded which). The clonotype was recovered from a woman in her thirties or forties with acute COVID-19. The chain recombines TRBV6-5 with TRBJ2-5; 8 bases align to TRBD1. CDR3: CASSSGQGETQYF. As DNA, the CDR3 is TGTGCCAGCAGCTCCGGACAGGGAGAGACCCAGTACTTC.